These 12 T cell receptor beta chains came from one sample sequenced in a study of cytomegalovirus exposure and HLA in healthy donors. A multiplex PCR was run with 60 Vbeta primers and 13 Jbeta primers. Data came from immunoSEQ multiplex PCR; TCRdb stores just in-frame clones and leaves some out. Of tens of thousands of clones listed, about 50% are singletons. Material: PBMCs. The source of these receptors is a human donor in good health.

The chain employs TRBV23-1 and TRBJ2-5; D not resolved. The assigned J gene may be wrong: the sequence end matches TRBJ2-7 better. Being an ORF, TRBV23-1 has a function that is uncertain. The CDR3 spans 14 residues. CDR3: CASSQSNSSYEQYF. In nucleotides, the CDR3 is TGCGCCAGCAGTCAATCAAACAGCTCCTACGAGCAGTACTTC.

The chain is built from TRBV30 and TRBJ1-4; D unclear. The CDR3 consists of 15 residues. Looked up from germline, CDR1 is GTSNPN and CDR2 is SVGIG (reference sequence). V was trimmed by 4 bases and J by 7 bases, leaving 19 bases between them. The CDR3 DNA is TGTGCCTGGACTCTGGGAGGTCCGCGCACTGAAAAACTGTTTTTT. It is translated as CAWTLGGPRTEKLFF.

The genes are TRBV6-5 and TRBJ1-2, with no clear D. The V and J ends lost 7 bases and 4 bases respectively, with 13 bases between them. The CDR3 contains 13 residues. Germline CDR1 reads MNHEY; CDR2 reads SVGAGI. The CDR3 DNA sequence: TGTGCCAGCATGCCCCGGGATCGCTATGGCTACACCTTC. Amino acid sequence: CASMPRDRYGYTF.

This clone was observed a few times. The chain joins TRBV10-3 to TRBJ1-1, with 9 bases lining up with TRBD1. V lost 0 bases and J lost 8; bases outside the gene matches: 1. Germline V gene sequence: CDR1 ENHRY, CDR2 SYGVKD. CDR3 length equals 13 residues. CDR3 sequence reads: CAISESGQGEAFF. The CDR3 DNA is TGTGCCATCAGTGAGTCCGGACAGGGGGAAGCTTTCTTT.

The chain is built from TRBV6-1 and TRBJ2-7; D perhaps matches TRBD2 (6 bases). Germline V gene sequence: CDR1 MNHNS, CDR2 SASEGT. V shed 1 base and J shed 2 bases, with 9 bases lying between them. The CDR3 length is 14 residues. CDR3 sequence (DNA): TGTGCCAGCAGTGAAGATGGGGGGACCTACGAGCAGTACTTC. It specifies CASSEDGGTYEQYF.

The chain links TRBV5-6 to TRBJ1-3; TRBD1 might be the D (5 bases). V was clipped by 4 bases and J by 1 base, with 12 bases between them. This CDR3 comprises 15 residues. Per germline, CDR1 SGHDT and CDR2 YYEEEE. CDR3 protein: CASSPTAGSGNTIYF. The CDR3 DNA sequence: TGTGCCAGCAGCCCGACTGCAGGGTCTGGAAACACCATATATTTT.

The V and J genes are TRBV6-5 and TRBJ2-7; weak D call: TRBD2 (6 bases). The CDR3 has 15 residues. From germline, CDR1 is MNHEY and CDR2 SVGAGI. V was clipped by 6 bases and J by 0 bases, with 15 bases between them. The CDR3 loop is CASRHGGDRSYEQYF. The CDR3, as DNA: TGTGCCAGCAGACACGGGGGAGATCGCTCCTACGAGCAGTACTTC.

The genes are TRBV5-1 and TRBJ2-3; 7 nucleotides match TRBD1. This CDR3 has 13 amino acids. J lost 4 bases, V lost 1 base, and 0 bases had no gene match. Germline-derived CDR1 and CDR2 are SGHRS and YFSETQ. The CDR3 DNA sequence: TGCGCCAGCAGCTTGCAGGGGGCAGATACGCAGTATTTT. It yields the protein CASSLQGADTQYF.

The V and J genes are TRBV29-1 and TRBJ2-1, with 7 bases identical to TRBD2. This CDR3 comprises 13 residues. The J segment lost 9 bases and the V segment lost 3 bases, leaving 8 bases of the junction unmatched. Germline V CDR1 and CDR2: SQVTM, ANQGSEA. The CDR3 sequence: CSVDGTTTGEQFF. Here the CDR3 DNA reads TGCAGCGTTGACGGGACTACGACCGGTGAGCAGTTCTTC.

J is TRBJ2-1 and V is TRBV2; D perhaps matches TRBD1 (6 bases). V lost 5 bases and J 4 bases, leaving 12 bases between the germline ends. Germline V lookup: CDR1 SNHLY, CDR2 FYNNEI. The CDR3 length is 14 residues. The CDR3 coding sequence is TGTGCCAGCAGTCCCGGGACACATTACAATGAGCAGTTCTTC. This codes for CASSPGTHYNEQFF.

On this clone: One junction end disagrees with the germline gene, perhaps due to a read error. This chain connects TRBV11-2 to TRBJ2-3; D perhaps matches TRBD2 (7 bases). CDR3 length equals 17 residues. Germline V CDR1 and CDR2: SGHAT, FQNNGV. CDR3 sequence reads: CASSLPRRGGRTDAQYF. For the CDR3, the DNA is TGTGCCAGCAGCTTACCCAGGAGGGGGGGCAGAACAGATGCGCAGTATTTT.

A few counts support this clone. The chain recombines TRBV20-1 with TRBJ1-5; no definite D call. V lost 3 bases and J 3 bases, leaving 3 bases between the germline ends. CDR3 length equals 11 residues. The V gene's germline CDR1 is DFQATT and CDR2 SNEGSKA (reference sequence). The CDR3, as DNA: TGCAGTGCTAGTTACAATCAGCCCCAGCATTTT. Encoded protein: CSASYNQPQHF.